This record concerns one TCR beta chain sequence. The antigen is not known. For TCR beta, libraries came from quantitative 5'-RACE with molecular barcodes. TCRdb reprocessed the 5' RACE reads with MiXCR, giving one entry per CDR3 protein. This table holds some 130,000 distinct CDR3 sequences, approximately 15% found once. The source of the sample is a study of CD8 T cells in ankylosing spondylitis. Study-wide findings and caveats: Both synovial fluid and blood in reactive arthritis had previously been reported to carry some motif variants. Among TCR beta sequences, a motif of under ten highly homologous variants appeared characteristic of ankylosing spondylitis blood. Disease-linked clones reportedly concentrated significantly in matched ankylosing spondylitis synovial fluid.

The TCR was taken from a female donor with ankylosing spondylitis or in good health (not recorded which). Source material: blood, either unsorted or a sorted T cell fraction (not recorded which).

As DNA, the CDR3 is TGTGCCAGCAGCCGGACAGGGGGCAACTCCTACAATGAGCAGTTCTTC. It specifies CASSRTGGNSYNEQFF. V usage is TRBV7-8 and J usage is TRBJ2-1; 11 positions match TRBD1. The CDR3 runs to 16 residues. The J segment lost 0 bases and the V segment lost 5 bases, leaving 3 bases of the junction unmatched. Looked up from germline, CDR1 is SGHVS and CDR2 is FQNEAQ.